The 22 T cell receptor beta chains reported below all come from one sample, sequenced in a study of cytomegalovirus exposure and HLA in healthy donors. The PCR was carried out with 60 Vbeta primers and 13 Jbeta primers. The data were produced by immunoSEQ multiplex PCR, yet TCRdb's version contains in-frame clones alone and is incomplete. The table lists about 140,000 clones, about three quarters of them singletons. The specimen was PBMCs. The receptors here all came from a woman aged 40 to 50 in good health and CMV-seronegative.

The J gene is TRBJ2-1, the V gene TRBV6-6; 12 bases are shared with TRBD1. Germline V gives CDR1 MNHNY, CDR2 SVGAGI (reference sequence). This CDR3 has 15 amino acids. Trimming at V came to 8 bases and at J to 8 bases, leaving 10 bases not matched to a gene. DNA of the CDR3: TGTGCCAGCGCTACGGCCGGGACAGGGGGCGATGAGCAGTTCTTC. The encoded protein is CASATAGTGGDEQFF.

The CDR3: CASSQGDSGNTIYF. CDR3 bases: TGCGCCAGCAGCCAAGGGGACAGTGGAAACACCATATATTTT. This chain connects TRBV4-3 to TRBJ1-3; TRBD1 agrees at 7 bases. In germline, CDR1 is LGHNA, CDR2 YSLEER. The CDR3 consists of 14 residues. With V trimmed by 1 base and J by 3 bases, 0 bases remained unmatched.

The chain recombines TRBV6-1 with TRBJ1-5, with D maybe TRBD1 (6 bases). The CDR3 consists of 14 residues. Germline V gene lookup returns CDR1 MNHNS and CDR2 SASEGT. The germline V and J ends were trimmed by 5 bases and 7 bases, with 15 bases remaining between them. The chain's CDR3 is CASSFQGSGQPQHF. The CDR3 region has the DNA TGTGCCAGCAGTTTTCAGGGGTCGGGCCAGCCCCAGCATTTT.

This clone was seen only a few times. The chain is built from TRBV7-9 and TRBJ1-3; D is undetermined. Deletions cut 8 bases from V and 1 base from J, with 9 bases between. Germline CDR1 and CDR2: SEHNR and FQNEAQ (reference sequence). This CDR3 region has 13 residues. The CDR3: CASPGLSGNTIYF. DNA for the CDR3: TGTGCCAGCCCAGGCTTGTCTGGAAACACCATATATTTT.

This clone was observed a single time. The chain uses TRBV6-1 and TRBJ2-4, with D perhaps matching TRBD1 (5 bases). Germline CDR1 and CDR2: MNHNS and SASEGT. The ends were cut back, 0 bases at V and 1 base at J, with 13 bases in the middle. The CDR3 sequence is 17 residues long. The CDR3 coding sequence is TGTGCCAGCAGTGAAGCGGTGCTCTCAGGGGCCAAAAACATTCAGTACTTC. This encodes CASSEAVLSGAKNIQYF.

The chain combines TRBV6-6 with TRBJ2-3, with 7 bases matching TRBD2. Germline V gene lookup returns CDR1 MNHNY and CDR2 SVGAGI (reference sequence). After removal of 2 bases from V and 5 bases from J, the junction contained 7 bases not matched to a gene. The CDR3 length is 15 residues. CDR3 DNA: TGTGCCAGCAGTTACGAAGCGGGAACGGGAGATACGCAGTATTTT. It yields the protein CASSYEAGTGDTQYF.

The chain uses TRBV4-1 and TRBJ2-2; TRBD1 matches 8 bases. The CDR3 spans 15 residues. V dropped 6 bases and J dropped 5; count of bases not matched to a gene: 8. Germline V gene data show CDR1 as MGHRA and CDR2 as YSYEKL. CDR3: CASRSGQGKTGELFF. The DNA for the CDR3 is TGCGCCAGCAGATCTGGACAGGGAAAAACCGGGGAGCTGTTTTTT.

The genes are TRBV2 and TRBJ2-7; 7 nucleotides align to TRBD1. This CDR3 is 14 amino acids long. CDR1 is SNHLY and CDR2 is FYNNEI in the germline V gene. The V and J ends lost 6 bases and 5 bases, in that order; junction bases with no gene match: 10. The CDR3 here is CASRKGQWGHEQYF. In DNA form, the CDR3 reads TGTGCCAGCAGAAAGGGACAGTGGGGCCACGAGCAGTACTTC.

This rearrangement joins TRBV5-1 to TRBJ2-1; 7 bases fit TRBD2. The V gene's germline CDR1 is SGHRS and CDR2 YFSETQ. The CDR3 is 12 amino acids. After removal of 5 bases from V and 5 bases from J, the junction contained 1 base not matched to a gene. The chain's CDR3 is CASRSGDNEQFF. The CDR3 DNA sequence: TGCGCCAGCAGGAGCGGGGACAATGAGCAGTTCTTC.

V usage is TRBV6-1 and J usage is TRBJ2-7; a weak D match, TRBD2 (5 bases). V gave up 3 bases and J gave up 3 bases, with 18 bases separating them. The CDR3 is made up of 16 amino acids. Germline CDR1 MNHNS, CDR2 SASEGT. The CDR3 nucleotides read TGTGCCAGCAGTGAGTTGGAGGCGTTATCTCGCTACGAGCAGTACTTC. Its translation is CASSELEALSRYEQYF.

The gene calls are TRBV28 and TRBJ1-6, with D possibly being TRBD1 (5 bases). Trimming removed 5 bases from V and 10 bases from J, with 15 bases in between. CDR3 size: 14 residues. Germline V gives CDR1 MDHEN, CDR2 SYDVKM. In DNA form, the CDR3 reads TGTGCCAGCAGTGCCGGGGGGGGAGTCTCACCCCTCCACTTT. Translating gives CASSAGGGVSPLHF.

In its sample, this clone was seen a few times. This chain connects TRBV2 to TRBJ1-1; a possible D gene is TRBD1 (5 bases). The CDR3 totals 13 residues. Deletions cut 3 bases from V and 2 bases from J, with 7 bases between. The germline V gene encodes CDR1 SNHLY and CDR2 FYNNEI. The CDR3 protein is CASSEDTNTEAFF. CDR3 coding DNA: TGTGCCAGCAGTGAGGACACTAACACTGAAGCTTTCTTT.

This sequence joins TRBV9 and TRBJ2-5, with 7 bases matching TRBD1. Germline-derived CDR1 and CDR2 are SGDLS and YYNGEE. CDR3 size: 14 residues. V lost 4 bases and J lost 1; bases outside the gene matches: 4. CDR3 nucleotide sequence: TGTGCCAGCAGCCGACAGGGTGGCCAAGAGACCCAGTACTTC. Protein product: CASSRQGGQETQYF.

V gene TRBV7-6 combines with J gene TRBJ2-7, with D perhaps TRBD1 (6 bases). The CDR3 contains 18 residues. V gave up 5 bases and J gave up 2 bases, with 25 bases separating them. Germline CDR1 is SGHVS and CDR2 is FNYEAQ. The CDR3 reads CASSRDRTIPYVTYEQYF. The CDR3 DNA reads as TGTGCCAGCAGCCGTGACAGGACCATACCTTACGTAACCTACGAGCAGTACTTC.

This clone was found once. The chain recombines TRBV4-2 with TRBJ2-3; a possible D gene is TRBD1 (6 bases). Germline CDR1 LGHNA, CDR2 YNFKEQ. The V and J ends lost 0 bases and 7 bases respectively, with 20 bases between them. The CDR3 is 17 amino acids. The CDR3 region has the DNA TGTGCCAGCAGCCAAGATGTGGCGGGCAGGGGCGTGAATACGCAGTATTTT. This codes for CASSQDVAGRGVNTQYF.

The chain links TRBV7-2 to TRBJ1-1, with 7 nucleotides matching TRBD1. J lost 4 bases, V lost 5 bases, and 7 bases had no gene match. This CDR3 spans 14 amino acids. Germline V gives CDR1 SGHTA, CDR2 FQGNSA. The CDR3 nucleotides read TGTGCCAGCAGCCCCACAGGGGTCGGCACTGAAGCTTTCTTT. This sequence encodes CASSPTGVGTEAFF.

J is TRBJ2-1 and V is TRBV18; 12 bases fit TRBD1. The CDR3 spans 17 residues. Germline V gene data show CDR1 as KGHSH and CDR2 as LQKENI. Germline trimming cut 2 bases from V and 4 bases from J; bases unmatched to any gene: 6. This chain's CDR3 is CASSPSGQGALYNEQFF. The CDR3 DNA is TGTGCCAGCTCACCATCGGGACAGGGGGCTCTATACAATGAGCAGTTCTTC.

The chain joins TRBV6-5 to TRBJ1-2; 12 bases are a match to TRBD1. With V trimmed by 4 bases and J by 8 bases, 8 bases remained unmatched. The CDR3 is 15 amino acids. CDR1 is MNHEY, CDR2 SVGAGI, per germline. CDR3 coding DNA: TGTGCCAGCAGTTCTCCGGGACAGGGGGCCGGCGGCTACACCTTC. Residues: CASSSPGQGAGGYTF.

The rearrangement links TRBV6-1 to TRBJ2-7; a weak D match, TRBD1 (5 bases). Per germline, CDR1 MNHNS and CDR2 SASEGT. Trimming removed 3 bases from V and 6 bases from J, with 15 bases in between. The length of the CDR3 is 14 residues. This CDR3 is CASSEPPGIREQYV. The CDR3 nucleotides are TGTGCCAGCAGTGAGCCACCAGGGATCCGCGAGCAGTACGTC.

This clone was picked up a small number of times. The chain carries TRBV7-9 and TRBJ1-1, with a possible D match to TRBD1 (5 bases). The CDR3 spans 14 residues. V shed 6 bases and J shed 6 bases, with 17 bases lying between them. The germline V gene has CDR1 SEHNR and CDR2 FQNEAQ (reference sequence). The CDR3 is CASRRSGFNPEAFF. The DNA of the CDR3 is TGTGCCAGCAGACGTTCAGGGTTTAACCCTGAAGCTTTCTTT.

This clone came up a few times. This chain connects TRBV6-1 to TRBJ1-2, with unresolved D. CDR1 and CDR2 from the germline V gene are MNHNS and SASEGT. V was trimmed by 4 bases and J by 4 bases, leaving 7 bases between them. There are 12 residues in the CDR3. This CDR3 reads CASSGDIYGYTF. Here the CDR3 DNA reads TGTGCCAGCAGTGGAGACATCTATGGCTACACCTTC.

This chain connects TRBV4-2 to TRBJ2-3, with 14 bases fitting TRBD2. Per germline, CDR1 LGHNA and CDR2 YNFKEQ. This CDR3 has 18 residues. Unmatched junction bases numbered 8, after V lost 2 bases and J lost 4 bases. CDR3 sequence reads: CASSQRGTSGGIADTQYF. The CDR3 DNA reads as TGTGCCAGCAGCCAACGTGGGACTAGCGGGGGCATCGCAGATACGCAGTATTTT.